Below are 25 T cell receptor beta chains sequenced from a single sample in a study of blood T cell repertoires in COVID-19. Libraries were prepared by immunoSEQ multiplex PCR; TCRdb keeps only in-frame clonotypes and omits some of them. Of 55,000 to 85,000 clones in the sample, 81% are singletons; the top ten hold roughly 0.83%. Material: peripheral blood. These receptors originate from an older woman with acute or convalescent COVID-19.

The V and J genes are TRBV19 and TRBJ1-5; a possible D gene is TRBD1 (5 bases). Germline CDR1 and CDR2: LNHDA and SQIVND (reference sequence). The CDR3 extends over 16 amino acids. Trimming removed 5 bases from V and 6 bases from J, with 20 bases in between. The CDR3 here is CASSFHPSGIPQPQHF. CDR3 DNA sequence: TGTGCCAGTAGTTTCCACCCTTCAGGGATACCTCAGCCCCAGCATTTT.

This chain uses TRBV27 with TRBJ2-3; perhaps TRBD1 as D (6 bases). The CDR3 sequence is 15 residues long. Germline CDR1 reads MNHEY; CDR2 reads SMNVEV (reference sequence). Trimming took off 2 bases at V and 2 bases at J, with 11 bases between the two ends. CDR3 in amino acids: CASSLQTGVTDTQYF. The DNA for the CDR3 is TGTGCCAGCAGTTTACAGACAGGAGTCACAGATACGCAGTATTTT.

With respect to this clone: An end of the junction differs from the germline gene, which may be a read error. The gene calls are TRBV7-7 and TRBJ2-3; TRBD2 agrees at 15 bases. CDR1 is SSHAT and CDR2 is FNYEAQ in the germline V gene (reference sequence). This CDR3 is 20 amino acids long. For the CDR3, the DNA is TGTGCTAGCAGCCTACGACCGTTTCCGGGACTAGCGGGAGGAACAGATACGCAGTATTTT. Its translation: CASSLRPFPGLAGGTDTQYF. The complete variable domain, with remaining parts taken from reference TRBV7-7 and TRBJ2-3, reads GAGVSQSPRYKVTKRGQDVTLRCDPISSHATLYWYQQALGQGPEFLTYFNYEAQPDKSGLPSDRFSAERPEGSISTLTIQRTEQRDSAMYRCASSLRPFPGLAGGTDTQYFGPGTRLTVL.

V and J are TRBV7-2 and TRBJ2-2; D gene ambiguous. CDR3 size: 15 residues. Trimming stripped 1 base from V and 8 bases from J, with 14 bases between. From germline, CDR1 is SGHTA and CDR2 FQGNSA. CDR3 protein: CASSLGILLPGELFF. CDR3 coding DNA: TGTGCCAGCAGCTTAGGTATCCTCCTTCCGGGGGAGCTGTTTTTT.

The V call is TRBV28, the J call TRBJ2-7, with 9 bases identical to TRBD2. The length of the CDR3 is 15 residues. V gave up 6 bases and J gave up 7 bases; unmatched junction bases: 13. Germline values: CDR1 MDHEN, CDR2 SYDVKM. The CDR3 DNA sequence: TGTGCCAGCAGGGGCCGGGGTAGCGGGAGATGGGAGCAGTACTTC. This translates into CASRGRGSGRWEQYF. Drawing the rest from reference TRBV28 and TRBJ2-7, the complete variable domain is DVKVTQSSRYLVKRTGEKVFLECVQDMDHENMFWYRQDPGLGLRLIYFSYDVKMKEKGDIPEGYSVSREKKERFSLILESASTNQTSMYLCASRGRGSGRWEQYFGPGTRLTVT.

This sequence joins TRBV6-1 and TRBJ2-7, with D maybe TRBD2 (7 bases). This CDR3 comprises 16 residues. Germline assignment: CDR1 MNHNS and CDR2 SASEGT. The V end lost 4 bases, the J end lost 6 bases, and 22 bases lay between the germline ends. Written as DNA, the CDR3 is TGTGCCAGCAGTGGGGGAGGGGGAGGGCCCTGGGGCGAGCAGTACTTC. It yields the protein CASSGGGGGPWGEQYF.

CDR3 sequence reads: CASKGAGLNEKLFF. In DNA form, the CDR3 reads TGTGCCAGTAAAGGCGCGGGACTTAATGAAAAACTGTTTTTT. The chain recombines TRBV6-6 with TRBJ1-4, with a possible D match to TRBD1 (5 bases). Germline lookup yields CDR1 MNHNY and CDR2 SVGAGI (reference sequence). The V end was cut by 9 bases, the J end by 4 bases, with 15 bases between. This CDR3 region has 14 residues.

This chain joins TRBV18 and TRBJ2-7; 7 bases fit TRBD1. V shed 1 base, J shed 5 bases, and the junction held 11 bases outside the gene matches. The CDR3 loop spans 16 amino acids. Germline lookup yields CDR1 KGHSH and CDR2 LQKENI. CDR3 sequence (DNA): TGTGCCAGCTCACCACGACAGGGTTTTTTCGTGCACGAGCAGTACTTC. This codes for CASSPRQGFFVHEQYF.

V gene TRBV24-1 combines with J gene TRBJ2-2; D remains unclear. Trimming took off 2 bases at V and 5 bases at J, with 11 bases between the two ends. The CDR3 sequence is 15 residues long. Germline loops: CDR1 KGHDR, CDR2 SFDVKD. CDR3 in amino acids: CATSDSDINTGELFF. CDR3 sequence (DNA): TGTGCCACCAGTGATTCAGACATTAATACCGGGGAGCTGTTTTTT.

The chain joins TRBV6-2 or TRBV6-3 to TRBJ2-7; TRBD2 matches 7 bases. The germline CDR1 and CDR2 sequences are MNHEY and SVGEGT. Trimming took 6 bases from V and 6 from J; bases not matched to a gene: 17. CDR3 size: 16 residues. CDR3 in amino acids: CASSRRLAVSEAEQYF. CDR3 nucleotide sequence: TGTGCCAGCAGCCGCAGACTAGCAGTTAGCGAGGCCGAGCAGTACTTC.

The CDR3 is CASSPEGELVRYTF. As DNA, the CDR3 is TGTGCCAGTAGTCCAGAGGGAGAATTGGTTCGCTACACCTTC. This chain connects TRBV19 to TRBJ1-2; unclear D gene. This CDR3 contains 14 residues. CDR1 is LNHDA and CDR2 is SQIVND in the germline V gene (reference sequence). Trimming removed 5 bases at V and 9 bases at J, with 19 bases between.

The chain has TRBV29-1 and TRBJ2-3, with no clear D. CDR1 is SQVTM, CDR2 ANQGSEA, per germline. V lost 6 bases and J lost 1, with 14 bases in between. CDR3 length: 14 residues. This chain's CDR3 is CSVVDTYRTDTQYF. CDR3 in DNA: TGCAGCGTCGTTGACACGTATCGCACAGATACGCAGTATTTT.

The chain employs TRBV28 and TRBJ2-7, with TRBD2 as a possible D gene (6 bases). Germline V CDR1 and CDR2: MDHEN, SYDVKM. Trimming left V 6 bases short and J 0 bases short, with 18 bases between. The CDR3 consists of 16 residues. In DNA form, the CDR3 reads TGTGCCAGCAGCCCGGGACTCAGACCTTCCTCCTACGAGCAGTACTTC. It yields the protein CASSPGLRPSSYEQYF.

This chain joins TRBV7-9 and TRBJ2-3; D is perhaps TRBD1 (6 bases). The CDR3 spans 14 residues. Trimming cost V 6 bases and J 0 bases, with 10 bases left between them. Germline CDR1 reads SEHNR; CDR2 reads FQNEAQ (reference sequence). CDR3 residues: CASRGDISTDTQYF. CDR3 nucleotide sequence: TGTGCCAGCAGGGGGGACATAAGCACAGATACGCAGTATTTT.

This clone was detected once. The rearrangement joins TRBV6-2 or TRBV6-3 to TRBJ1-1, with D uncertain. The CDR3 runs 15 residues. Germline V gene sequence: CDR1 MNHEY, CDR2 SVGEGT. With 2 bases removed from V and 0 bases from J, the gap between germline ends came to 10 bases. The CDR3, as DNA: TGTGCCAGCAGTTACCATTACTCCATGAACACTGAAGCTTTCTTT. Translation gives CASSYHYSMNTEAFF.

This clone came up once. This chain links TRBV5-1 with TRBJ2-2, with D unclear. The CDR3 is 15 residues long. Germline CDR1 and CDR2: SGHRS and YFSETQ. With 0 bases removed from V and 6 bases from J, the gap between germline ends came to 12 bases. The CDR3 sequence is CASSLAVSRAGELFF. The CDR3 bases are TGCGCCAGCAGCTTGGCCGTAAGTCGGGCCGGGGAGCTGTTTTTT.

The gene calls are TRBV13 and TRBJ2-3; a possible D gene is TRBD2 (6 bases). This CDR3 is 16 amino acids long. V was clipped by 3 bases and J by 2 bases, with 15 bases between them. In germline, CDR1 is PRHDT, CDR2 FYEKMQ (reference sequence). In DNA, the CDR3 is TGTGCCAGCAGCTTCGGGTTTAGCGGAACCACAGATACGCAGTATTTT. It codes for CASSFGFSGTTDTQYF.

This clone has only one observation. The chain has TRBV20-1 and TRBJ2-7; D perhaps matches TRBD1 (6 bases). The length of the CDR3 is 11 residues. Germline values: CDR1 DFQATT, CDR2 SNEGSKA (reference sequence). The ends were cut back, 5 bases at V and 3 bases at J, with 8 bases in the middle. The CDR3 sequence is CSAHRDYEQYF. Written as DNA, the CDR3 is TGCAGTGCTCACAGGGACTACGAGCAGTACTTC.

The J gene is TRBJ1-1, the V gene TRBV28; D remains ambiguous. Trimming removed 6 bases from V and 8 bases from J, with 16 bases in between. Germline-derived CDR1 and CDR2 are MDHEN and SYDVKM. CDR3 length: 13 amino acids. The DNA of the CDR3 is TGTGCCAGCAGACATTACCGGGAGACCGAAGCTTTCTTT. Residues: CASRHYRETEAFF.

The rearrangement joins TRBV7-8 to TRBJ2-1; possible D gene TRBD2, 5 bases. This CDR3 spans 19 amino acids. CDR1 and CDR2 from the germline V gene are SGHVS and FQNEAQ. Trimming cost V 1 base and J 0 bases, with 19 bases left between them. The CDR3 region has the DNA TGTGCCAGCAGCTTAGGGTTCGGGCTAGCCCTACCCTCCTACAATGAGCAGTTCTTC. This encodes CASSLGFGLALPSYNEQFF.

The chain is built from TRBV30 and TRBJ1-6, with 7 positions matching TRBD1. CDR3 size: 16 residues. V shed 0 bases, J shed 3 bases, and the junction held 5 bases outside the gene matches. Germline CDR1 is GTSNPN and CDR2 is SVGIG (reference sequence). The CDR3 nucleotides are TGTGCCTGGAGTGTACGTTGGGACAGCTATAATTCACCCCTCCACTTT. This gives the protein CAWSVRWDSYNSPLHF.

The CDR3 DNA follows: TGTGCCAGCAGCACTAGCTCCACAGATACGCAGTATTTT. This codes for CASSTSSTDTQYF. The rearrangement links TRBV3-1 (or the pseudogene TRBV3-2) to TRBJ2-3; maybe TRBD2 (6 bases). This CDR3 has 13 residues. V lost 5 bases and J 2 bases, leaving 8 bases between the germline ends. Germline V gene data show CDR1 as LGHDT and CDR2 as YNNKEL (reference sequence).

V and J are TRBV27 and TRBJ2-7; 9 nucleotides match TRBD1. The V gene's germline CDR1 is MNHEY and CDR2 SMNVEV (reference sequence). This CDR3 region has 14 residues. The V gene end was trimmed by 3 bases and the J gene end by 3 bases; junction bases not matched to a gene: 3. CDR3 coding DNA: TGTGCCAGCAGTTTCGGGACAGGGCGCTACGAGCAGTACTTC. Amino acid sequence: CASSFGTGRYEQYF.

V gene TRBV19 combines with J gene TRBJ1-4; D may be TRBD1 (6 bases). This CDR3 has 14 residues. V dropped 3 bases and J dropped 4 bases, with 9 bases sitting between them. Germline CDR1 LNHDA, CDR2 SQIVND (reference sequence). CDR3 coding DNA: TGTGCCAGTAGTATTGGGACAAATAATGAAAAACTGTTTTTT. Protein product: CASSIGTNNEKLFF.

V and J are TRBV28 and TRBJ2-3, with 8 bases matching TRBD1. Germline trimming cut 7 bases from V and 2 bases from J; bases unmatched to any gene: 17. CDR1 and CDR2 from the germline V gene are MDHEN and SYDVKM. The CDR3 spans 18 residues. CDR3 DNA sequence: TGTGCCAGCACCCTTCGAGGGTCTGGGACAGGCTACACAGATACGCAGTATTTT. This codes for CASTLRGSGTGYTDTQYF.